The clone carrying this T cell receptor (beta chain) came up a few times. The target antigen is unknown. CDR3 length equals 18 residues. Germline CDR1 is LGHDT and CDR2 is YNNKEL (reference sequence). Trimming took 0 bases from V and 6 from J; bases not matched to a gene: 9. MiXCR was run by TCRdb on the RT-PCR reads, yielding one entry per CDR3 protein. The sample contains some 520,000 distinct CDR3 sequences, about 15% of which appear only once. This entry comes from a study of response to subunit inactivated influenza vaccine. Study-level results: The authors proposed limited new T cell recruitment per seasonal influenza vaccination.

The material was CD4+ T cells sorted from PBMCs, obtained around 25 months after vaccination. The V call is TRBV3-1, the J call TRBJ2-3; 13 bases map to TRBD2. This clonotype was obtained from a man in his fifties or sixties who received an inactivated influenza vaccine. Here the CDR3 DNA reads TGTGCCAGCAGCCAAGACCTGAGGACTAGCGGGGGTCGGGATACGCAGTATTTT. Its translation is CASSQDLRTSGGRDTQYF.